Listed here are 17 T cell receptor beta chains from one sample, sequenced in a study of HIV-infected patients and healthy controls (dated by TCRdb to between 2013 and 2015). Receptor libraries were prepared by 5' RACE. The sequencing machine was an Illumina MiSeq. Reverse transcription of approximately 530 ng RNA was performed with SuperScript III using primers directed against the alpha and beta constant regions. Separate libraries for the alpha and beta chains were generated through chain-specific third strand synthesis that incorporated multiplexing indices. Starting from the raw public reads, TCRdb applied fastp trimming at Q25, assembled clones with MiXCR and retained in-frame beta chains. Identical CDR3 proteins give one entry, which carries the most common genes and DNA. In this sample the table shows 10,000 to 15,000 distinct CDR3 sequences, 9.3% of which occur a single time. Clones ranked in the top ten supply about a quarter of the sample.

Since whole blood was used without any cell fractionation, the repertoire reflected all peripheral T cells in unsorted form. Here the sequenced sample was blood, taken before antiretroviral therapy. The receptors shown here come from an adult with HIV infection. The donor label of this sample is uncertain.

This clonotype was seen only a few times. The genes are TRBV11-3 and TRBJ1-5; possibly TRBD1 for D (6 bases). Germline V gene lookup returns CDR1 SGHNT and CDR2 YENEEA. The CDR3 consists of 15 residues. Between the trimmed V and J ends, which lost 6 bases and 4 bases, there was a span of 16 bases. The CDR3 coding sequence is TGTGCCAGCAGTCCCGGCGGACAGCCTAATCAGCCCCAGCATTTT. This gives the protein CASSPGGQPNQPQHF.

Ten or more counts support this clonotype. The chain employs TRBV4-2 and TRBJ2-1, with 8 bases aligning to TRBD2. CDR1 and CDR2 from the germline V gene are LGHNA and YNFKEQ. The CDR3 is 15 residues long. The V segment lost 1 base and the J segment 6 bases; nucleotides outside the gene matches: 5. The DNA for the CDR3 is TGTGCCAGCAGCCAAGCTGGGACTAGGCTCAATGAGCAGTTCTTC. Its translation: CASSQAGTRLNEQFF.

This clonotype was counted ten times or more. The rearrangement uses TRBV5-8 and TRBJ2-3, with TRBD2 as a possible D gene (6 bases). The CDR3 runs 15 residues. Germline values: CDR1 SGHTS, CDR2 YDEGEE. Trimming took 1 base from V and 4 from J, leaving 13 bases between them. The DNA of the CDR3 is TGTGCCAGCAGCTTGCACACGGGAGAACCAGATACGCAGTATTTT. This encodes CASSLHTGEPDTQYF.

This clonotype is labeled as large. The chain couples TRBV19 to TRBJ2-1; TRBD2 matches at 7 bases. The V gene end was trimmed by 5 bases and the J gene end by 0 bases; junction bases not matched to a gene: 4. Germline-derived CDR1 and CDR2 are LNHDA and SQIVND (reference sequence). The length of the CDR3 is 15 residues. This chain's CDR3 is CASSEGLNSYNEQFF. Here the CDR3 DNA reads TGTGCCAGTAGTGAGGGACTAAACTCCTACAATGAGCAGTTCTTC.

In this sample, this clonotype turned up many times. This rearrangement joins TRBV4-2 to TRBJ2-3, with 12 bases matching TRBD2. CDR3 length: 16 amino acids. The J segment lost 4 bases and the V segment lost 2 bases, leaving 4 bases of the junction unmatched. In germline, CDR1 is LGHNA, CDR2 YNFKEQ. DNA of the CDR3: TGTGCCAGCAGCCAACTAGCGGGAGGGCCCTCAGATACGCAGTATTTT. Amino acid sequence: CASSQLAGGPSDTQYF.

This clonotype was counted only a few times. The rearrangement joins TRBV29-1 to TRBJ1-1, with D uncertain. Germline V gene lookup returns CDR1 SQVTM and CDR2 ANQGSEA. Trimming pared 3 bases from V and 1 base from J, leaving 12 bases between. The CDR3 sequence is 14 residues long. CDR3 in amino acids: CSVELRGGNTEAFF. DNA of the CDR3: TGCAGCGTTGAGTTGCGAGGAGGGAACACTGAAGCTTTCTTT.

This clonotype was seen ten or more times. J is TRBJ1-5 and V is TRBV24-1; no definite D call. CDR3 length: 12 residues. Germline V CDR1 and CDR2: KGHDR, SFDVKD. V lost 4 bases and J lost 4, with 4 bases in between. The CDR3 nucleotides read TGTGCCACCAGTGACGGGAATCAGCCCCAGCATTTT. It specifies CATSDGNQPQHF.

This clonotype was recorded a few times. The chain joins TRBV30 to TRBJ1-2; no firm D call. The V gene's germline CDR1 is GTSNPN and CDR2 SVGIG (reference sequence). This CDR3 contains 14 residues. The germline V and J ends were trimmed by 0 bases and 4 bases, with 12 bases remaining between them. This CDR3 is CAWSVREGSYGYTF. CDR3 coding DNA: TGTGCCTGGAGTGTACGAGAGGGCAGCTATGGCTACACCTTC.

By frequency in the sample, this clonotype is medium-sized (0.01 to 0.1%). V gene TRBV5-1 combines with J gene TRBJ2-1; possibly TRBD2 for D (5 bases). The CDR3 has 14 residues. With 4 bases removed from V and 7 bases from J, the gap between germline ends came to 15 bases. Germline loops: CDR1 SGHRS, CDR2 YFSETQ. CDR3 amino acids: CASSPPFRRNEQFF. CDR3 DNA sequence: TGCGCCAGCAGCCCGCCTTTCCGGAGGAATGAGCAGTTCTTC.

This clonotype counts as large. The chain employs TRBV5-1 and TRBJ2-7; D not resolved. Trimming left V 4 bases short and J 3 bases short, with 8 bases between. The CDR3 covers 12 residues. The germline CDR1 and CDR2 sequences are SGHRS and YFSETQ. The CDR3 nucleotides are TGCGCCAGCAGCCCTTCTAACTACGAGCAGTACTTC. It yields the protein CASSPSNYEQYF.

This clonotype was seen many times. The CDR3, as DNA: TGTGCCAGTGTATTGTCAGATACGCAGTATTTT. Protein sequence: CASVLSDTQYF. This chain connects TRBV2 to TRBJ2-3; no clear D gene. Germline V gene data show CDR1 as SNHLY and CDR2 as FYNNEI. This CDR3 contains 11 residues. V lost 9 bases to trimming and J lost 4 bases, with 8 bases between them.

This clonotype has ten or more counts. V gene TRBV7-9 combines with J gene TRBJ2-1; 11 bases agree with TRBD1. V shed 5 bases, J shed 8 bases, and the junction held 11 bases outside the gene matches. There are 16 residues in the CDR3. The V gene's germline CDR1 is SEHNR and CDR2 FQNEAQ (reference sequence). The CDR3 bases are TGTGCCAGCAGCACCCAAGGACAGGGGGCTCAGGATGAGCAGTTCTTC. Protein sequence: CASSTQGQGAQDEQFF.

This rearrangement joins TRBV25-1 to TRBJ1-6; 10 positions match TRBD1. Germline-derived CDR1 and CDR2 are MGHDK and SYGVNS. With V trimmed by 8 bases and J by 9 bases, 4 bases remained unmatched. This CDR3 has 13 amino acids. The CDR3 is CASAGTGVSPLHF. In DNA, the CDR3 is TGTGCCAGCGCCGGGACAGGGGTTTCACCCCTCCACTTT.

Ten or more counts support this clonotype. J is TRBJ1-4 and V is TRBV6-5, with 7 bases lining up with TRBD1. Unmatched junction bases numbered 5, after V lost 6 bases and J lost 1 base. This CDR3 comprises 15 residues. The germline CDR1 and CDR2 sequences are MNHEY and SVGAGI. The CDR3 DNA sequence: TGTGCCAGCAGGAGGGGGCGGGGAACTAATGAAAAACTGTTTTTT. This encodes CASRRGRGTNEKLFF.

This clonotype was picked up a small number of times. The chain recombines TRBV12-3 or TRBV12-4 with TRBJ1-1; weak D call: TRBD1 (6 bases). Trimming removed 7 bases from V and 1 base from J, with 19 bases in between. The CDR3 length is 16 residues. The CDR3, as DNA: TGTGCCAGCATCCTTTTGGTGGGGGCAGGGAACACTGAAGCTTTCTTT. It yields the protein CASILLVGAGNTEAFF.

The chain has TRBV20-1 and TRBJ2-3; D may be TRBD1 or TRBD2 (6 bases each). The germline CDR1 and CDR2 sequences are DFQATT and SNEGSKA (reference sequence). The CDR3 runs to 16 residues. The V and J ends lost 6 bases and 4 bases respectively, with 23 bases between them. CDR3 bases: TGCAGTGCAGGGCCCCGGGGGCGGTGGGTCGCAGATACGCAGTATTTT. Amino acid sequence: CSAGPRGRWVADTQYF.

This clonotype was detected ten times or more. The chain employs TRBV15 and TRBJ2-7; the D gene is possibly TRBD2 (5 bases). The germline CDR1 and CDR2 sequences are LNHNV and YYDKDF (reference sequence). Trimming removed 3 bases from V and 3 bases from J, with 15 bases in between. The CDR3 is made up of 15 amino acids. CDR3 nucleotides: TGTGCCACCAGCAGCCCGGGCGAGGGATTCTACGAGCAGTACTTC. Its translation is CATSSPGEGFYEQYF.